This T cell receptor beta chain was recorded in a study of T cells in localized non-small cell lung cancer (TCRdb year 2020). With respect to the entire study: The study examined T cell repertoires in under 300 patients with early-stage NSCLC and compared tumors with uninvolved tumor-adjacent lungs. A mean age of around 66 years was recorded for the NSCLC patients, of whom around 140 were male and 95 to 110 were female. The cohort was made up of around 240 treatment-naive NSCLC patients whose localized lung tumors had been resected. Findings and caveats that apply to the study as a whole: Because multi-region sequencing of the tumors was not done, intratumor heterogeneity could not be ruled out. Uninvolved tumor-adjacent lung showed the highest T cell clonality, higher than tumor, which suggests more focused antigenic responses in the uninvolved tumor-adjacent lung. Of the top 100 tumor clones, a median of roughly 53 were detected in paired uninvolved adjacent lung; about 26 were also among that lung's top 100. Longer overall survival was associated with higher blood T cell density, whereas shorter survival was associated with higher adjacent-lung clonality. Because the study design was exploratory, TCR variables were selected using unadjusted p-values without false-discovery rate correction.

At diagnosis, peripheral blood, uninvolved tumor-adjacent lung and tumor were collected and stored as a combination of fresh-frozen and FFPE material. For TCR repertoire profiling, blood samples were analyzed as peripheral blood mononuclear cells. CDR1 SEHNR and CDR2 FQNEAQ are derived from the germline V gene (reference sequence). From cysteine to phenylalanine, the CDR3 is 14 amino acids long. The DNA shown is the 42-base CDR3, in frame from base 1. V is clipped by 4 bases and J by 2 bases, and the sequence between their germline boundaries is 8 bases long. The immunoSEQ Assay was used to sequence TCR beta CDR3 regions from DNA. In the paper's pipeline: To compute T cell density, TCR beta template counts were normalized to usable DNA, which was estimated by amplifying housekeeping genes. Richness was estimated using the preseqR package, with extrapolation to 400,000 templates for PBMC samples and to 120,000 templates for tissue samples. Clonality was calculated as one minus Pielou's evenness. Tissue-enriched TCRs were identified by differential abundance testing using productive amino-acid clonotypes, minimum total count 5 and alpha 0.1. The Jaccard Index and the Morisita Overlap Index were used to measure how much the repertoires overlapped between compartments. GLIPH clustered TCR beta CDR3s with public tetramer-defined viral CDR3s; viral motifs required at least three viral sequences plus V-gene enrichment. TCRdb's version of the immuneACCESS table is confined to in-frame rearrangements and falls short of the full clone set. An unresolved V gene accounts for under half of the shortfall where checked; the remainder is of unknown origin. Clone size and V and J calls were adopted from that table, with D and trimming inferred from the DNA. The sample table records 20,000 to 25,000 clones; 90% of these occur just once. The ten largest clones take up 6.9% of the sample.

Comments on this clone: Its antigen is unknown. Base qualities are not recorded, but no much larger clone differs from it by a single base.

This TCR came from a woman aged 35 to 70 with stage I lung adenocarcinoma. Sequencing was performed on peripheral blood, taken before any cancer treatment. The rearrangement joined TRBV7-9 to TRBJ2-2; the D gene is perhaps TRBD1 or TRBD2, as each covers 5 bases. The CDR3 here reads CASSWGTNTGELFF. DNA sequence: TGTGCCAGCAGCTGGGGGACCAACACCGGGGAGCTGTTTTTT.